A selection of T cell receptor beta chains follows, all from one sample in a study of CD8 T cells in Susac syndrome. TCRdb analysed the immunoSEQ multiplex PCR reads with MiXCR anew, one entry per CDR3 protein. In the table there are 250,000 or so distinct CDR3 sequences, around 93% of which are singletons. The specimen was CD4+ T cells from PBMCs. The receptor set was obtained from a human donor with multiple sclerosis. Each CDR3 is given with its conserved first and last residue.

CDR3,J,V
CASSTRQGQYF,TRBJ2-5,TRBV6-6
CASSLEQPQETQYF,TRBJ2-5,TRBV11-1
CSVEGTTGETQYF,TRBJ2-5,TRBV29-1
CASSRVSGGWNEQFF,TRBJ2-1,TRBV4-2
CASSLWEREGLFWYNEQFF,TRBJ2-1,TRBV5-4
CSVWSVAGISTDTQYF,TRBJ2-3,TRBV29-1
CARSKGVLKKAETQYF,TRBJ2-5,TRBV21-1
CASSYPGTEKETQYF,TRBJ2-5,TRBV6-5
CASSPPPSTDTQYF,TRBJ2-3,TRBV19
CASSLGLAVTGELFF,TRBJ2-2,TRBV5-1
CASRPGLATDTQYF,TRBJ2-3,TRBV6-2/TRBV6-3
CASSFAGNTGELFF,TRBJ2-2,TRBV27
CASSEVGQLNQPQHF,TRBJ1-5,TRBV2
CASSSTQVQPQHF,TRBJ1-5,TRBV7-9
CASSFSSSQETQYF,TRBJ2-5,TRBV5-1
CSAGAGTATQYF,TRBJ2-3,TRBV20-1
CASSYGTGRNFF,TRBJ1-1,TRBV6-5